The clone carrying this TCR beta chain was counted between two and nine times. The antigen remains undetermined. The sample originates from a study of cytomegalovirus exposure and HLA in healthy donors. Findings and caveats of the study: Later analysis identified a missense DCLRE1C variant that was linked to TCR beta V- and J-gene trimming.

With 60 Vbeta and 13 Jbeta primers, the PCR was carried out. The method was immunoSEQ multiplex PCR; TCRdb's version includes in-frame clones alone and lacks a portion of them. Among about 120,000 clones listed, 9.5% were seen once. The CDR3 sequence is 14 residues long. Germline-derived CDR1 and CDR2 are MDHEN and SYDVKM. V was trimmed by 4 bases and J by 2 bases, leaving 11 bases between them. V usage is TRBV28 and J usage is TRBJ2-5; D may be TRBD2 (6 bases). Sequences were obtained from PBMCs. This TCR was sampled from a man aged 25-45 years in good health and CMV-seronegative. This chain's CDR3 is CASSSFSGQETQYF. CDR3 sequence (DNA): TGTGCCAGCAGTTCCTTCAGCGGGCAAGAGACCCAGTACTTC.